The 5 T cell receptor beta chains below come from one sample, sequenced in a study of cytomegalovirus exposure and HLA in healthy donors. 60 Vbeta and 13 Jbeta primers were used in PCR. Profiling relied on immunoSEQ multiplex PCR, and the TCRdb table lists in-frame clones only, not all of them. The sample carries roughly 120,000 clones, approximately 15% recorded once. Sequenced material: PBMCs. The origin of the receptors is a woman aged 18 to 35 in good health and CMV-seronegative.

This clone was picked up a small number of times. The genes are TRBV19 and TRBJ1-1; D is undetermined. The CDR3 covers 13 residues. CDR1 and CDR2 (germline): LNHDA, SQIVND (reference sequence). Trimming shortened V by 7 bases and J by 5 bases, and 14 bases separated the two germline ends. The CDR3 DNA is TGTGCCAGTATTGGCGGCGGTGGGACTGAAGCTTTCTTT. This translates into CASIGGGGTEAFF.

The chain has TRBV5-4 and TRBJ2-5, with 12 bases identical to TRBD2. The V segment lost 4 bases and the J segment 4 bases; nucleotides outside the gene matches: 5. From germline, CDR1 is SGHNT and CDR2 YYREEE (reference sequence). The CDR3 has 15 amino acids. CDR3: CASSTGLAGLETQYF. The CDR3 bases are TGTGCCAGCAGCACCGGACTAGCGGGATTAGAGACCCAGTACTTC.

The rearrangement joins TRBV6-1 to TRBJ1-2; possibly TRBD1 for D (6 bases). Germline V lookup: CDR1 MNHNS, CDR2 SASEGT. V dropped 5 bases and J dropped 6 bases, with 13 bases sitting between them. This CDR3 spans 13 amino acids. The CDR3 region is CASSWRTDDGYTF. For the CDR3, the DNA is TGTGCCAGCAGTTGGAGGACAGACGATGGCTACACCTTC.

This clone has more than one count but fewer than ten. The V call is TRBV30, the J call TRBJ1-5; TRBD1 matches at 8 bases. The germline CDR1 and CDR2 sequences are GTSNPN and SVGIG (reference sequence). Trimming took 2 bases from V and 3 from J; bases not matched to a gene: 9. This CDR3 comprises 16 residues. CDR3 bases: TGTGCCTGGAGTAGCAGGGGGCGAATTGCCAATCAGCCCCAGCATTTT. Translating it yields CAWSSRGRIANQPQHF.

This clone appeared a few times. The chain combines TRBV10-2 with TRBJ2-1; 11 bases align to TRBD2. Per the germline V gene, CDR1 is WSHSY and CDR2 is SAAADI. The CDR3 contains 18 residues. V trimming: 3 bases; J trimming: 0 bases; junction bases outside the gene matches: 7. CDR3: CASSDPGLAGASYNEQFF. CDR3 bases: TGCGCCAGCAGTGACCCCGGACTAGCGGGCGCCTCCTACAATGAGCAGTTCTTC.